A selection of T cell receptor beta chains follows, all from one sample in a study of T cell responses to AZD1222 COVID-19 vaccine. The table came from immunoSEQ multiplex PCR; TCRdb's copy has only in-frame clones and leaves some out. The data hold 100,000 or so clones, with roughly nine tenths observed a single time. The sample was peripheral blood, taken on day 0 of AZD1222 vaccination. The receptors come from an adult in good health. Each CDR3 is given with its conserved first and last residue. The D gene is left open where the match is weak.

cdr3_nt: TGCGCCAGCAGTCAAGAGGCTTATAGCAATCAGCCCCAGCATTTT; cdr3_aa: CASSQEAYSNQPQHF; v_call: TRBV23-1; j_call: TRBJ1-5; d_call: .
cdr3_nt: TGTGCCAGCAGCTTAGGGGGGCCGGTTTATGGCTACACCTTC; cdr3_aa: CASSLGGPVYGYTF; v_call: TRBV7-9; j_call: TRBJ1-2; d_call: .
cdr3_nt: TGTGCCAGCAGTGAAGGGACAGGGGAGAATGGCTACACCTTC; cdr3_aa: CASSEGTGENGYTF; v_call: TRBV6-1; j_call: TRBJ1-2; d_call: TRBD1
cdr3_nt: TGTGCCAGCAGTTACTCGCCTTCACAGCAAGAGACCCAGTACTTC; cdr3_aa: CASSYSPSQQETQYF; v_call: TRBV6-5; j_call: TRBJ2-5; d_call: .
cdr3_nt: TGTGCCAGCAGTTCCGACAGGAACACCGGGGAGCTGTTTTTT; cdr3_aa: CASSSDRNTGELFF; v_call: TRBV27; j_call: TRBJ2-2; d_call: .
cdr3_nt: TGCGCCAGCAGCCGCACTCCGGGACAGCCCTCTCTCCTCCACTTT; cdr3_aa: CASSRTPGQPSLLHF; v_call: TRBV4-3; j_call: TRBJ1-6; d_call: TRBD1
cdr3_nt: TGTGCCACTTCTTCAGGGGGCTCAGGGTATCAGCCCCAGCATTTT; cdr3_aa: CATSSGGSGYQPQHF; v_call: TRBV10-3; j_call: TRBJ1-5; d_call: TRBD1
cdr3_nt: TGTGCCTGGAGTGTGGGCAGGGATTACAATGAGCAGTTCTTC; cdr3_aa: CAWSVGRDYNEQFF; v_call: TRBV30; j_call: TRBJ2-1; d_call: .
cdr3_nt: TGTGCCAGCAGCCTCTCAATAGGACAGGGATTTTACGAGCAGTACTTC; cdr3_aa: CASSLSIGQGFYEQYF; v_call: TRBV3-1/TRBV3-2; j_call: TRBJ2-7; d_call: TRBD1
cdr3_nt: TGTGCCAGCAGTTTTGGAAACACCATATATTTT; cdr3_aa: CASSFGNTIYF; v_call: TRBV7-9; j_call: TRBJ1-3; d_call: .
cdr3_nt: TGTGCCAGCAGGGGGGGACAGGGTGGATATCAGCCCCAGCATTTT; cdr3_aa: CASRGGQGGYQPQHF; v_call: TRBV2; j_call: TRBJ1-5; d_call: TRBD1
cdr3_nt: TGCGCCAGCAGCCAAGCCGAGCATTTAGGTATAGCTTTCTTT; cdr3_aa: CASSQAEHLGIAFF; v_call: TRBV4-1; j_call: TRBJ1-1; d_call: .
cdr3_nt: TGTGCCAGCAGTTTATCTCCGACAGGGTGGGATGAGCAGTTCTTC; cdr3_aa: CASSLSPTGWDEQFF; v_call: TRBV27; j_call: TRBJ2-1; d_call: TRBD1
cdr3_nt: TGCGCCAGCAGTGAGTCTTCTTTAAGGACTGAAGCTTTCTTT; cdr3_aa: CASSESSLRTEAFF; v_call: TRBV10-1; j_call: TRBJ1-1; d_call: .
cdr3_nt: TGTGCCAGCAGCGTAGCTCGGGGGACTGAAGCTTTCTTT; cdr3_aa: CASSVARGTEAFF; v_call: TRBV9; j_call: TRBJ1-1; d_call: .